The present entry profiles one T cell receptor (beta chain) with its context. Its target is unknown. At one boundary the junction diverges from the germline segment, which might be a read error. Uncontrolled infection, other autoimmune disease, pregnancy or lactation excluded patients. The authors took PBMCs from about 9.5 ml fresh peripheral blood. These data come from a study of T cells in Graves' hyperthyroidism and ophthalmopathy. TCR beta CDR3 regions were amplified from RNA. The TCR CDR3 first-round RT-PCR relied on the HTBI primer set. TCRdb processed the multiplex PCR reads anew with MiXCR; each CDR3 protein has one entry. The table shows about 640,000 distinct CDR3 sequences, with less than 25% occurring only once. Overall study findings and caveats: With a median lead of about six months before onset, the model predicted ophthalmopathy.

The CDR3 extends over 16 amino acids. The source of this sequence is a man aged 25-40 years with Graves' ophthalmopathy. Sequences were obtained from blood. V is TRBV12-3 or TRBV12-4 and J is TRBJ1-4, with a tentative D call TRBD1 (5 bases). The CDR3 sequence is CASSLEGVPTNEKLLF. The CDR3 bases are TGTGCCAGCAGTTTGGAAGGGGTACCAACTAATGAAAAACTGCTTTTT.